The entry that follows covers one T cell receptor beta chain sequence. Its antigen is unidentified. Extraction and reverse transcription of RNA yielded cDNA as the sequencing template. TCRdb's copy holds only in-frame clones and misses some; the assay was immunoSEQ multiplex PCR. In the table there are some 170,000 clones, just over 65% of which are singletons. This sample was included in a study of CD8+ T cells in alopecia areata. Overall study findings and caveats: There were also resident alphabeta T cells of normal skin sequenced in scalp samples.

Trimming took off 7 bases at V and 5 bases at J, with 8 bases between the two ends. This CDR3 region has 10 residues. Germline loops: CDR1 SQVTM, CDR2 ANQGSEA. This clonotype was sampled from a human donor with alopecia areata. This chain uses TRBV29-1 with TRBJ1-1, with TRBD1 as a possible D gene (6 bases). Sequenced material: CD8+ T cells sorted from blood, taken at week 0. The CDR3 DNA is TGCAGCGGCCAGGGGACTGAAGCTTTCTTT. Translating gives CSGQGTEAFF.